The T cell receptor (beta chain) described here comes from a study of PD-1 blockade in classical Hodgkin lymphoma. The overall study: The study gave patients nivolumab 3 mg/kg intravenously every 2 weeks.

Assay: immunoSEQ multiplex PCR; the TCRdb copy retains only in-frame clones and omits some. This sample carries roughly 96,000 clones, 85% to 95% of them seen once, and the ten largest clones take 1.5% to 2.5%. Findings and caveats of the study: Nivolumab initiated under 1 year post-ASCT led to patient exclusion. The authors have not defined what causes the repertoire differences, possibly disease activity or prior therapy. Significantly greater TCR diversity emerged by C4D1 in CD4+ cells but not CD8+ cells.

The CDR3 length is 15 residues. Germline CDR1 is MGHRA and CDR2 is YSYEKL. Trimming removed 4 bases from V and 3 bases from J; junction bases left unmatched: 6. A remark on this clone: The antigen remains unidentified.

The time point is: cycle 4 day 1 (C4D1), after more than five weeks of nivolumab. Brentuximab vedotin exposure varied among the patients, all of whom had relapsed after autologous stem cell transplantation. The sample in question was peripheral blood mononuclear cells (PBMCs), obtained before the fourth cycle of nivolumab. The receptor was isolated from a human donor with classical Hodgkin lymphoma. The chain joins TRBV4-1 to TRBJ2-7; 10 bases line up with TRBD1. This CDR3 reads CASSLLWDRGYEQYF. The CDR3 DNA reads as TGCGCCAGCAGCCTTTTATGGGACAGGGGCTACGAGCAGTACTTC.